The 17 T cell receptor beta chains presented below share a single source sample, sequenced in a study of T cells in Graves' hyperthyroidism and ophthalmopathy. There were TCR beta CDR3 regions amplified from RNA transcripts. The primer set for the first-round RT-PCR of the TCR CDR3 was HTBI. TCRdb processed the multiplex PCR reads anew with MiXCR; each CDR3 protein has one entry. The sample records hundreds of thousands of distinct CDR3 sequences, under 15% being singletons. The sample comprised blood. Receptors were obtained from a woman aged 18-30 years with Graves' hyperthyroidism.

This clonotype was seen ten or more times. The J gene is TRBJ1-6, the V gene TRBV11-2; D may be TRBD1 (5 bases). Per the germline V gene, CDR1 is SGHAT and CDR2 is FQNNGV. V lost 5 bases and J 2 bases, leaving 16 bases between the germline ends. The CDR3 spans 17 residues. CDR3 sequence reads: CASSTMGVGTYNSPLHF. CDR3 coding DNA: TGTGCCAGCAGCACCATGGGGGTGGGGACCTATAATTCACCCCTCCACTTT.

V gene TRBV28 combines with J gene TRBJ2-7, with 7 nucleotides matching TRBD1. The V and J ends lost 6 bases and 5 bases, in that order; junction bases with no gene match: 10. This CDR3 region has 14 residues. Germline CDR1 and CDR2: MDHEN and SYDVKM. The CDR3 reads CASSTERGRDEQYF. The CDR3 DNA reads as TGTGCCAGCAGCACAGAGAGGGGGCGAGACGAGCAGTACTTC.

As regards this clonotype: A clone one base away is much larger, so this may be a read error. V gene TRBV18 combines with J gene TRBJ1-2; 7 bases agree with TRBD1. Unmatched junction bases numbered 6, after V lost 8 bases and J lost 6 bases. The CDR3 spans 12 residues. CDR1 is KGHSH, CDR2 LQKENI, per germline. The CDR3 reads CASARTGDGYTF. The DNA for the CDR3 is TGTGCCAGCGCCCGGACAGGTGATGGCTACACCTTC.

The chain couples TRBV5-1 to TRBJ1-3; the D is unclear. With 0 bases removed from V and 4 bases from J, the gap between germline ends came to 8 bases. This CDR3 has 14 residues. Germline V gene data show CDR1 as SGHRS and CDR2 as YFSETQ. The CDR3 nucleotides are TGCGCCAGCAGCTTGGAGGGTGGAGGAAACACCATATATTTT. Its translation is CASSLEGGGNTIYF.

At least ten counts were recorded for this clonotype. The chain joins TRBV28 to TRBJ1-1, with unresolved D. This CDR3 region has 14 residues. V shed 1 base and J shed 1 base, with 7 bases lying between them. Germline-derived CDR1 and CDR2 are MDHEN and SYDVKM. The CDR3 region has the DNA TGTGCCAGCAGTTTATCTGACCCGAACACTGAAGCTTTCTTT. Its protein is CASSLSDPNTEAFF.

In its sample, this clonotype was seen many times. CDR3 in amino acids: CSAWESAGVGETQYF. CDR3 DNA: TGCAGTGCTTGGGAGTCGGCGGGAGTAGGAGAGACCCAGTACTTC. This chain uses TRBV20-1 with TRBJ2-5; 7 bases are shared with TRBD2. The CDR3 contains 15 residues. Looked up from germline, CDR1 is DFQATT and CDR2 is SNEGSKA (reference sequence). After removal of 5 bases from V and 4 bases from J, the junction contained 13 bases not matched to a gene.

This clonotype was seen many times. The chain joins TRBV6-6 to TRBJ2-1; D perhaps matches TRBD2 (5 bases). V was cut by 0 bases and J by 7 bases, with 13 bases left in between. CDR3 length: 15 amino acids. The V gene's germline CDR1 is MNHNY and CDR2 SVGAGI (reference sequence). CDR3 amino acids: CASSYSRAPGNEQFF. CDR3 coding DNA: TGTGCCAGCAGTTACTCCCGGGCCCCGGGGAATGAGCAGTTCTTC.

The V gene is TRBV15, the J gene TRBJ2-2, with unresolved D. Per germline, CDR1 LNHNV and CDR2 YYDKDF (reference sequence). Trimming removed 9 bases from V and 1 base from J, with 12 bases in between. CDR3 size: 14 residues. Here the CDR3 DNA reads TGTGCCACTTACCCACCCGGGAACACCGGGGAGCTGTTTTTT. Its protein is CATYPPGNTGELFF.

This clonotype was seen many times. The V call is TRBV20-1, the J call TRBJ2-1; D might be TRBD2 (5 bases). The germline V gene encodes CDR1 DFQATT and CDR2 SNEGSKA (reference sequence). The ends were cut back, 4 bases at V and 10 bases at J, with 14 bases in the middle. The CDR3 has 12 residues. DNA of the CDR3: TGCAGTGCTACCATAGACTACCCAGAGCAGTTCTTC. This translates into CSATIDYPEQFF.

This clonotype has just one count. A much larger clone lies a single base off, so this may be a read error. The V gene is TRBV5-1, the J gene TRBJ1-1, with a tentative D call TRBD1 (6 bases). CDR3 length: 15 residues. Germline CDR1 is SGHRS and CDR2 is YFSETQ. The CDR3 region is CASSLSGVWNTEASF. Written as DNA, the CDR3 is TGCGCCAGCAGCTTATCAGGGGTATGGAACACTGAAGCTTCCTTT.

The chain is built from TRBV11-2 and TRBJ2-3; 16 positions match TRBD2. The CDR3 covers 19 residues. V gave up 5 bases and J gave up 2 bases; unmatched junction bases: 10. The germline V gene has CDR1 SGHAT and CDR2 FQNNGV. The CDR3 nucleotides read TGTGCCAGCAGCCATACGGGACTAGCGGGGGGGGCTAACACAGATACGCAGTATTTT. Translation gives CASSHTGLAGGANTDTQYF.

This clonotype was picked up many times. V and J are TRBV2 and TRBJ2-7; D not certain. CDR3 size: 12 residues. Germline loops: CDR1 SNHLY, CDR2 FYNNEI. V was shortened by 7 bases and J by 1 base, with 8 bases between the two germline ends. CDR3 region: CASKPVSYEQYF. The DNA for the CDR3 is TGTGCCAGCAAACCCGTTTCCTACGAGCAGTACTTC.

The chain carries TRBV6-9 and TRBJ2-5; TRBD2 aligns across 7 bases. CDR3 length: 15 amino acids. The germline gives CDR1 MNHGY, CDR2 SVAAGI. J lost 4 bases, V lost 3 bases, and 8 bases had no gene match. DNA for the CDR3: TGTGCCAGCAGTTACAACTGCGGGAGCGGAGAGACCCAGTACTTC. It specifies CASSYNCGSGETQYF.

The V call is TRBV3-1, the J call TRBJ1-5; D gene unclear. The CDR3 sequence is 13 residues long. V was cut by 0 bases and J by 7 bases, with 7 bases left in between. Germline lookup yields CDR1 LGHDT and CDR2 YNNKEL (reference sequence). CDR3 region: CASSQDLRQPQHF. Here the CDR3 DNA reads TGTGCCAGCAGCCAAGATTTACGACAGCCCCAGCATTTT.

V and J are TRBV3-1 and TRBJ2-2; no clear D gene. V lost 7 bases to trimming and J lost 7 bases, with 13 bases between them. There are 13 residues in the CDR3. Germline-derived CDR1 and CDR2 are LGHDT and YNNKEL (reference sequence). CDR3 loop: CASTGYNLGELFF. In DNA form, the CDR3 reads TGTGCCAGCACGGGCTACAACCTCGGGGAGCTGTTTTTT.

The chain is built from TRBV10-3 and TRBJ2-3; D unresolved. Per germline, CDR1 ENHRY and CDR2 SYGVKD. The CDR3 length is 14 residues. V dropped 10 bases and J dropped 6 bases, with 20 bases sitting between them. The CDR3 protein is CATGYRELSDTQYF. CDR3 DNA sequence: TGTGCCACTGGTTATCGAGAGTTGTCCGATACGCAGTATTTT.

This clonotype has at least ten counts. The chain recombines TRBV27 with TRBJ2-1, with a tentative D call TRBD2 (6 bases). Germline lookup yields CDR1 MNHEY and CDR2 SMNVEV (reference sequence). V was shortened by 6 bases and J by 9 bases, with 21 bases between the two germline ends. The CDR3 consists of 15 residues. The CDR3: CASSTLARTDPEQFF. CDR3 sequence (DNA): TGTGCCAGCAGCACCCTAGCGAGAACAGACCCTGAGCAGTTCTTC.